The rows below give T cell receptor beta chains drawn from one sample of a study of T cell responses to AZD1222 COVID-19 vaccine. Measured with immunoSEQ multiplex PCR; TCRdb has only the in-frame clones, and not every one. This sample has 200,000 or so clones, with 87% found just once. The sequenced sample was peripheral blood, obtained on day 0 of MenACWY control vaccination. Receptor source: an adult in good health. The conserved cysteine and the conserved F or W are not part of the CDR3 here.

j_call cdr3_length v_call cdr3_aa
TRBJ1-1 14 TRBV19 ASSRGGTGRATEAF
TRBJ1-6 13 TRBV6-5 ASSYSPGGNSPLH
TRBJ2-1 14 TRBV15 ATRSSADGSYNEQF
TRBJ2-3 12 TRBV13 ASSLGRATDTQY
TRBJ2-5 13 TRBV10-3 AIRIGQGAQETQY
TRBJ1-2 12 TRBV4-2 ASSQEGNWYGYT
TRBJ2-2 13 TRBV19 ASSIVRAGAGELF
TRBJ1-3 16 TRBV2 ASSEAYNRGRPGNTIY
TRBJ2-7 12 TRBV19 ASSPQGDAYEQY
TRBJ1-2 10 TRBV5-6 ASSLRTYGYT
TRBJ1-1 11 TRBV5-1 ASSQQGGTEAF
TRBJ2-7 12 TRBV6-5 ASSYSRVYGEQY
TRBJ2-1 12 TRBV11-2 ASSSDPRGNEQF
TRBJ1-1 11 TRBV6-5 ASMGGVNTEAF
TRBJ2-6 14 TRBV7-6 ASSLGGGSGANVLT
TRBJ1-1 17 TRBV5-4 ASSDLERQGLPMNTEAF
TRBJ1-1 11 TRBV6-1 ASSERGNTEAF
TRBJ2-1 13 TRBV11-3 ASSLSQSPYNEQF
TRBJ1-2 10 TRBV7-9 ASSAGYEGYT
TRBJ1-5 12 TRBV19 ASSRTYSNQPQH
TRBJ2-6 12 TRBV19 ASSSASGANVLT
TRBJ2-3 12 TRBV20-1 SASPRGLSDTQY
TRBJ2-2 13 TRBV11-1 ASSSSGGVTGELF
TRBJ2-7 13 TRBV19 ASSMGLAGSYEQY
TRBJ2-2 13 TRBV2 ASSRLAVNTGELF
TRBJ2-7 10 TRBV5-1 ASSSGSYEQY